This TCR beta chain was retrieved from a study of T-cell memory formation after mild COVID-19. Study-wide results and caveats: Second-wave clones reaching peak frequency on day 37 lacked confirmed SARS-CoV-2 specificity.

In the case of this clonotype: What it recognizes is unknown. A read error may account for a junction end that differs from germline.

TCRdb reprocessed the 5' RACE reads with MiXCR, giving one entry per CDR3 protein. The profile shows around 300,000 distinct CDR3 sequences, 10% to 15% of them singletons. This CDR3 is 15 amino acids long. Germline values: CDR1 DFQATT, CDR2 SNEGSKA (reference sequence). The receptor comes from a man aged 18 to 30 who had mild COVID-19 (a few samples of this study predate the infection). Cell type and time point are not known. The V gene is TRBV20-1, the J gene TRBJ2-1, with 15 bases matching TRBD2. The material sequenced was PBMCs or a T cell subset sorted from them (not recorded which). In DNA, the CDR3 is TGCAGTGCGGACTGGACTAGCGGGGGGGCTGGTGAGCTGTTCTTC. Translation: CSADWTSGGAGELFF.